A selection of T cell receptor beta chains follows, all from one sample in a study of vaccination and CD4 T cells after COVID-19. The antigens these receptors bind are not known. One entry per CDR3 protein results from TCRdb running MiXCR on the PCR reads. The profile covers some 17,000 distinct CDR3 sequences, with roughly 41% appearing a single time and roughly 20% taken by the ten largest. This sample comprised CD4+ T cells from blood, cultured in vitro, obtained before SARS-CoV-2 vaccination. The receptors derive from a human donor who received a COVID-19 vaccine. The CDR3 runs from the conserved cysteine through the conserved F or W. D genes are given only for firm matches. A clone size is listed for some rows: how often the clone was seen (once, few, many), or a class if it is expanded.

CDR3 protein | CDR3 DNA | clone size | J gene | V gene | D gene
CSARSSPRSTDTQYF | TGCAGTGCTAGGAGTTCCCCGAGGAGCACAGATACGCAGTATTTT | . | TRBJ2-3 | TRBV20-1 | .
CSARGTGGNYGYTF | TGCAGTGCTAGAGGGACAGGGGGAAACTATGGCTACACCTTC | . | TRBJ1-2 | TRBV20-1 | TRBD1
CASSLHPGNEQFF | TGTGCCAGCAGCTTACATCCGGGCAATGAGCAGTTCTTC | . | TRBJ2-1 | TRBV7-7 | .
CASRPRTGGLNLYF | TGTGCCAGCAGGCCGAGGACAGGGGGACTCAATCTGTATTTT | . | TRBJ1-5 | TRBV2 | TRBD1
CATSRAWGGPQETQYF | TGTGCCACCAGCAGAGCCTGGGGGGGCCCACAAGAGACCCAGTACTTC | . | TRBJ2-5 | TRBV15 | .
CASSSQRGDTEAFF | TGTGCCAGTAGTTCCCAAAGGGGAGACACTGAAGCTTTCTTT | few | TRBJ1-1 | TRBV19 | .
CAISGGGQGALGPEAFF | TGTGCCATCAGTGGAGGGGGACAGGGGGCCTTGGGACCTGAAGCTTTCTTT | few | TRBJ1-1 | TRBV10-3 | TRBD1
CASSLESGGYGYTF | TGTGCCAGCAGCTTAGAATCGGGTGGCTATGGCTACACCTTC | few | TRBJ1-2 | TRBV7-2 | .
CASSLGGSTNEKLFF | TGTGCCAGCAGCTTAGGAGGGTCAACTAATGAAAAACTGTTTTTT | once | TRBJ1-4 | TRBV7-9 | .
CASSLTGVNTEAFF | TGTGCCAGCAGCCTGACAGGGGTGAACACTGAAGCTTTCTTT | . | TRBJ1-1 | TRBV5-4 | TRBD1
CASMTSNSPLHF | TGTGCCAGCATGACCTCCAATTCACCCCTCCACTTT | . | TRBJ1-6 | TRBV6-1 | .
CASSARTGGYGYTF | TGTGCCAGTAGTGCCCGGACAGGCGGCTATGGCTACACCTTC | few | TRBJ1-2 | TRBV19 | TRBD1
CASSLDPRRGDTQYF | TGTGCCAGCAGCTTAGACCCCCGGCGCGGGGATACGCAGTATTTT | . | TRBJ2-3 | TRBV11-2 | .
CASSPQGFEAFF | TGTGCCAGCAGCCCCCAGGGGTTTGAAGCTTTCTTT | few | TRBJ1-1 | TRBV14 | .
CASSSTIRTEAFF | TGTGCCAGCAGCAGCACGATCCGGACTGAAGCTTTCTTT | few | TRBJ1-1 | TRBV7-2 | .
CATSRPAGWSYEQYF | TGTGCCACCAGCCGCCCCGCCGGGTGGTCCTACGAGCAGTACTTC | . | TRBJ2-7 | TRBV15 | .
CASRYAGDTEAFF | TGTGCCAGCAGGTACGCGGGGGACACTGAAGCTTTCTTT | few | TRBJ1-1 | TRBV2 | .
CASSGRDRSYEQYF | TGTGCCAGCAGCGGAAGGGACAGGTCCTACGAGCAGTACTTC | . | TRBJ2-7 | TRBV9 | TRBD1
CASSPDQAGEQYF | TGTGCCAGCTCACCAGACCAGGCCGGGGAGCAGTACTTC | . | TRBJ2-7 | TRBV18 | .
CASSGRPRRDTEAFF | TGTGCCAGCAGCGGCAGACCCAGACGGGACACTGAAGCTTTCTTT | few | TRBJ1-1 | TRBV6-4 | .
CASSQAGKGGYGYTF | TGTGCCAGCAGCCAAGCGGGGAAGGGTGGCTATGGCTACACCTTC | . | TRBJ1-2 | TRBV4-2 | .
CASGTAQETQYF | TGTGCTAGTGGGACAGCCCAAGAGACCCAGTACTTC | . | TRBJ2-5 | TRBV12-5 | .
CASSGTAHNSPLHF | TGTGCCAGTAGTGGGACAGCCCATAATTCACCCCTCCACTTT | . | TRBJ1-6 | TRBV19 | TRBD1
CASSLRSGGVGDTQYF | TGTGCCAGCAGCTTAAGGTCAGGGGGCGTTGGAGATACGCAGTATTTT | . | TRBJ2-3 | TRBV7-9 | TRBD1
CASSTPTAGRNQPQHF | TGTGCCAGCAGCACACCTACCGCAGGGAGGAATCAGCCCCAGCATTTT | . | TRBJ1-5 | TRBV28 | .
CAISSDRVNTEAFF | TGTGCCATTTCATCTGACAGGGTGAACACTGAAGCTTTCTTT | . | TRBJ1-1 | TRBV2 | TRBD1
CSARDKGRGMNTEAFF | TGCAGTGCTAGAGATAAGGGGAGGGGCATGAACACTGAAGCTTTCTTT | few | TRBJ1-1 | TRBV20-1 | .
CASSYPGTSGGADTQYF | TGTGCCAGCAGTTATCCGGGGACTAGCGGGGGGGCAGATACGCAGTATTTT | . | TRBJ2-3 | TRBV27 | TRBD2
CATGGGKKFTDTQYF | TGTGCCACCGGAGGGGGTAAGAAGTTCACAGATACGCAGTATTTT | few | TRBJ2-3 | TRBV24-1 | .
CASSISSFGNQPQHF | TGTGCCAGTAGTATAAGCTCCTTTGGGAATCAGCCCCAGCATTTT | . | TRBJ1-5 | TRBV19 | .
CASSLAGIPVLRADTQYF | TGTGCCAGCAGCTTAGCGGGTATTCCGGTGCTTAGGGCAGATACGCAGTATTTT | . | TRBJ2-3 | TRBV7-9 | .
CASSLRSTDTQYF | TGTGCCAGCAGCTTGCGCAGCACAGATACGCAGTATTTT | . | TRBJ2-3 | TRBV5-5 | .
CSATRLAVRETQYF | TGCAGTGCTACCCGACTAGCGGTGAGAGAGACCCAGTACTTC | . | TRBJ2-5 | TRBV20-1 | TRBD2
CASGSHGPDTGELFF | TGTGCTAGTGGTTCTCATGGGCCGGACACCGGGGAGCTGTTTTTT | . | TRBJ2-2 | TRBV12-5 | .
CASSQDSGSNSPLHF | TGTGCCAGCAGCCAAGATTCCGGGTCTAATTCACCCCTCCACTTT | few | TRBJ1-6 | TRBV14 | .
CASINRQGYRGETEAFF | TGTGCCAGCATCAACAGACAGGGTTACCGTGGGGAGACTGAAGCTTTCTTT | . | TRBJ1-1 | TRBV6-1 | TRBD1
CASSFASPSNYGYTF | TGTGCCAGCAGTTTCGCCTCGCCGAGTAACTATGGCTACACCTTC | . | TRBJ1-2 | TRBV12-3/TRBV12-4 | .
CASSIIAGHFNSPLHF | TGTGCCAGTAGTATAATCGCTGGACACTTTAATTCACCCCTCCACTTT | . | TRBJ1-6 | TRBV19 | .
CASSGRQGNYEQYF | TGTGCCAGTAGTGGGAGACAGGGGAACTACGAGCAGTACTTC | . | TRBJ2-7 | TRBV19 | TRBD1
CASSRDRDLSTDTQYF | TGTGCCAGTAGCAGGGACAGGGATCTTAGCACAGATACGCAGTATTTT | . | TRBJ2-3 | TRBV19 | TRBD1
CASSPRDSPSYGYTF | TGTGCCAGTAGTCCACGGGACAGTCCCTCCTATGGCTACACCTTC | few | TRBJ1-2 | TRBV19 | TRBD1
CASSAGRNIQYF | TGCGCCAGCAGTGCGGGCAGAAACATTCAGTACTTC | few | TRBJ2-4 | TRBV10-2 | .
CASSLVGADTQYF | TGTGCCAGCAGCTTGGTGGGGGCAGATACGCAGTATTTT | few | TRBJ2-3 | TRBV5-4 | .